A selection of T cell receptor beta chains follows, all from one sample in a study of blood T cell repertoires in COVID-19. TCRdb keeps only in-frame clones here, not all; method: immunoSEQ multiplex PCR. The sample consists of 150,000 to 200,000 clones, around 79% of them appearing once. Sequencing used PBMCs or T cells enriched from blood (not recorded which). The receptors here all came from a man between 50 and 59 years old who had recovered from COVID-19. CDR3s include the opening cysteine and the closing phenylalanine or tryptophan. Each record gives: D gene, clone size, J gene, V gene, CDR3 DNA, CDR3 protein. D genes are given only for firm matches. For some rows the clone size is stated as once, few or many, or as a class when expanded; others skip it.

d_call: -
clone_size: -
j_call: TRBJ2-3
v_call: TRBV7-3
cdr3_nt: TGTGCCAGCAGCTTTTCGGTTGCAGATACGCAGTATTTT
cdr3_aa: CASSFSVADTQYF

d_call: TRBD1
clone_size: -
j_call: TRBJ2-7
v_call: TRBV5-6
cdr3_nt: TGTGCCAGCAGCCTCGGGATCCCGACAGGGGAGTACTACGAGCAGTACTTC
cdr3_aa: CASSLGIPTGEYYEQYF

d_call: TRBD1
clone_size: -
j_call: TRBJ2-5
v_call: TRBV9
cdr3_nt: TGTGCCAGCAGCGTAAGGGACAGGGAAGAGACCCAGTACTTC
cdr3_aa: CASSVRDREETQYF

d_call: -
clone_size: -
j_call: TRBJ2-7
v_call: TRBV5-5
cdr3_nt: TGTGCCAGCAGCTTAACTTGGAGGATGACGAGAAGCTCCTACGAGCAGTACTTC
cdr3_aa: CASSLTWRMTRSSYEQYF

d_call: -
clone_size: -
j_call: TRBJ2-5
v_call: TRBV9
cdr3_nt: TGTGCCAGCAGCGTAGATTTAGAAGAGACCCAGTACTTC
cdr3_aa: CASSVDLEETQYF

d_call: TRBD2
clone_size: -
j_call: TRBJ2-5
v_call: TRBV3-1/TRBV3-2
cdr3_nt: TGTGCCAGCAGCCTCCGGGCGGGGGGTGCGGAGACCCAGTACTTC
cdr3_aa: CASSLRAGGAETQYF

d_call: -
clone_size: -
j_call: TRBJ1-1
v_call: TRBV28
cdr3_nt: TGTGCCAGCAGTGCCCCACAGGGAGGGGGGAACACTGAAGCTTTCTTT
cdr3_aa: CASSAPQGGGNTEAFF

d_call: -
clone_size: -
j_call: TRBJ1-4
v_call: TRBV19
cdr3_nt: TGTGCCAGTAGAAGACAGCAGAATGAAAAACTGTTTTTT
cdr3_aa: CASRRQQNEKLFF

d_call: TRBD1
clone_size: -
j_call: TRBJ2-7
v_call: TRBV7-2
cdr3_nt: TGTGCCAGCAGCTTAACGTCGTCGGGACAGGGTGGCGAGCAGTACTTC
cdr3_aa: CASSLTSSGQGGEQYF

d_call: TRBD2
clone_size: -
j_call: TRBJ2-5
v_call: TRBV2
cdr3_nt: TGTGCCAGCAGTGAAAATAGCGGGGGGTACCAAGAGACCCAGTACTTC
cdr3_aa: CASSENSGGYQETQYF

d_call: -
clone_size: once
j_call: TRBJ1-3
v_call: TRBV3-1/TRBV3-2
cdr3_nt: TGTGCCAGCAGCCAAGGCAGGCTATCTGGAAACACCATATATTTT
cdr3_aa: CASSQGRLSGNTIYF

d_call: -
clone_size: -
j_call: TRBJ2-5
v_call: TRBV2
cdr3_nt: TGTGCCAGCAGCGCGATAGGAGGTTGGCAAGAGACCCAGTACTTC
cdr3_aa: CASSAIGGWQETQYF

d_call: -
clone_size: few
j_call: TRBJ1-5
v_call: TRBV7-9
cdr3_nt: TGTGCCAGCAGCTCGTTTTATCAGCCCCAGCATTTT
cdr3_aa: CASSSFYQPQHF

d_call: TRBD2
clone_size: -
j_call: TRBJ2-5
v_call: TRBV10-3
cdr3_nt: TGTGCCATCAGTGAGTCCTTTGCCGGGGCTAGCGGGAGACAGACCCAGTACTTC
cdr3_aa: CAISESFAGASGRQTQYF

d_call: -
clone_size: -
j_call: TRBJ1-1
v_call: TRBV24-1
cdr3_nt: TGTGCCACCAGTGATCGAGCTCAGAACACTGAAGCTTTCTTT
cdr3_aa: CATSDRAQNTEAFF

d_call: TRBD2
clone_size: -
j_call: TRBJ2-3
v_call: TRBV24-1
cdr3_nt: TGTGCCACCAGCCGCCACCCGGGACTAGAAGAATCCACAGATACGCAGTATTTT
cdr3_aa: CATSRHPGLEESTDTQYF

d_call: TRBD2
clone_size: -
j_call: TRBJ2-7
v_call: TRBV10-1
cdr3_nt: TGCGCCAGCCCCGAATTGACTAGCGGGGGAACCTACGAGCAGTACTTC
cdr3_aa: CASPELTSGGTYEQYF

d_call: TRBD1
clone_size: -
j_call: TRBJ1-2
v_call: TRBV7-2
cdr3_nt: TGTGCCAGCAGCTCTGGGACAGGGGGTGGCTACACCTTC
cdr3_aa: CASSSGTGGGYTF

d_call: -
clone_size: -
j_call: TRBJ1-3
v_call: TRBV5-8
cdr3_nt: TGTGCCAGCAGCTTGCCGTTCGGCTCTGGAAACACCATATATTTT
cdr3_aa: CASSLPFGSGNTIYF

d_call: TRBD2
clone_size: -
j_call: TRBJ2-5
v_call: TRBV20-1
cdr3_nt: TGCAGTGCTAGTGTTTCCGCTAGCGGGGAGACCCAGTACTTC
cdr3_aa: CSASVSASGETQYF

d_call: TRBD2
clone_size: few
j_call: TRBJ2-2
v_call: TRBV6-5
cdr3_nt: TGTGCCAGCAGTTTTATAGCGGGAGGAGCCGGGGAGCTGTTTTTT
cdr3_aa: CASSFIAGGAGELFF

d_call: -
clone_size: -
j_call: TRBJ2-3
v_call: TRBV14
cdr3_nt: TGTGCCAGCAGCCCCCCCGGCGGGGTCACAGATACGCAGTATTTT
cdr3_aa: CASSPPGGVTDTQYF

d_call: -
clone_size: -
j_call: TRBJ1-2
v_call: TRBV7-8
cdr3_nt: TGTGCCAGCAGCCGGCGGTGGGATGGCTACACCTTC
cdr3_aa: CASSRRWDGYTF

d_call: -
clone_size: once
j_call: TRBJ2-1
v_call: TRBV11-2
cdr3_nt: TGTGCCAGCAGCTCCCTCCGGGGAGGCAATGAGCAGTTCTTC
cdr3_aa: CASSSLRGGNEQFF

d_call: -
clone_size: -
j_call: TRBJ2-2
v_call: TRBV25-1
cdr3_nt: TGTGCCAGCAGTGGAACTCAGGGCCGGGACACCGGGGAGCTGTTTTTT
cdr3_aa: CASSGTQGRDTGELFF

d_call: -
clone_size: -
j_call: TRBJ1-1
v_call: TRBV19
cdr3_nt: TGTGCCAGTAGTTCTACAGCGAACACTGAAGCTTTCTTT
cdr3_aa: CASSSTANTEAFF

d_call: TRBD1
clone_size: -
j_call: TRBJ1-2
v_call: TRBV2
cdr3_nt: TGTGCCAGCCGGCTAGGGGACAGGGGGACGCAGGGCTACACCTTC
cdr3_aa: CASRLGDRGTQGYTF

d_call: TRBD2
clone_size: -
j_call: TRBJ2-7
v_call: TRBV28
cdr3_nt: TGTGCCAGCTCGACCCTTAGCGGGAGGGCCTACGAGCAGTACTTC
cdr3_aa: CASSTLSGRAYEQYF

d_call: -
clone_size: few
j_call: TRBJ2-2
v_call: TRBV18
cdr3_nt: TGTGCCAGCTCACCAGTCGCGAGCACCGGGGAGCTGTTTTTT
cdr3_aa: CASSPVASTGELFF

d_call: TRBD1
clone_size: -
j_call: TRBJ1-2
v_call: TRBV5-6
cdr3_nt: TGTGCCAGCAGCCCCGTTTCAGGGGGTGGGGGCTACACCTTC
cdr3_aa: CASSPVSGGGGYTF

d_call: -
clone_size: -
j_call: TRBJ2-2
v_call: TRBV29-1
cdr3_nt: TGCAGCGTGGGTTCGGGGGGCGGGAACACCGGGGAGCTGTTTTTT
cdr3_aa: CSVGSGGGNTGELFF

d_call: TRBD2
clone_size: -
j_call: TRBJ2-7
v_call: TRBV7-2
cdr3_nt: TGTGCCAGCAGCTTAGTTTCTAGCGGGATTAGTACCTACGAGCAGTACTTC
cdr3_aa: CASSLVSSGISTYEQYF

d_call: TRBD2
clone_size: -
j_call: TRBJ2-7
v_call: TRBV2
cdr3_nt: TGTGCCAGCAGCGCGACTAGCGGGCCCTACGAGCAGTACTTC
cdr3_aa: CASSATSGPYEQYF

d_call: -
clone_size: -
j_call: TRBJ2-1
v_call: TRBV9
cdr3_nt: TGTGCCAGCAGCGTACACGGGATGAATGAGCAGTTCTTC
cdr3_aa: CASSVHGMNEQFF

d_call: TRBD2
clone_size: -
j_call: TRBJ2-3
v_call: TRBV4-2
cdr3_nt: TGTGCCAGCAGCCAAGGGACTAGCGGGGGGGCCGATACGCAGTATTTT
cdr3_aa: CASSQGTSGGADTQYF

d_call: -
clone_size: -
j_call: TRBJ1-2
v_call: TRBV27
cdr3_nt: TGTGCCAGCAGTCCGCTGGACAGTCGCTATGGCTACACCTTC
cdr3_aa: CASSPLDSRYGYTF

d_call: -
clone_size: -
j_call: TRBJ1-4
v_call: TRBV28
cdr3_nt: TGTGCCAGCAGTCCATTGTCGGGTGGCCGTGAAAAACTGTTTTTT
cdr3_aa: CASSPLSGGREKLFF

d_call: TRBD1
clone_size: -
j_call: TRBJ2-2
v_call: TRBV24-1
cdr3_nt: TGTGCCACCAGTGATTCGGGACAGCCCAACACCGGGGAGCTGTTTTTT
cdr3_aa: CATSDSGQPNTGELFF

d_call: TRBD2
clone_size: -
j_call: TRBJ2-1
v_call: TRBV11-2
cdr3_nt: TGTGCCAGCAGCTTAGCGGGACTAGTAAATGAGCAGTTCTTC
cdr3_aa: CASSLAGLVNEQFF

d_call: -
clone_size: -
j_call: TRBJ2-7
v_call: TRBV28
cdr3_nt: TGTGCCAGCAGTTTAGGGAGCTCCTACGAGCAGTACTTC
cdr3_aa: CASSLGSSYEQYF

d_call: TRBD2
clone_size: -
j_call: TRBJ2-2
v_call: TRBV2
cdr3_nt: TGTGCCAGCATTGCCGGGCTAGCGGGGGCCGGGGAGCTGTTTTTT
cdr3_aa: CASIAGLAGAGELFF

d_call: -
clone_size: once
j_call: TRBJ1-6
v_call: TRBV12-3/TRBV12-4
cdr3_nt: TGTGCCAGCAGTATTTTCAGCGGCTCACCCCTCCACTTT
cdr3_aa: CASSIFSGSPLHF

d_call: -
clone_size: -
j_call: TRBJ1-4
v_call: TRBV15
cdr3_nt: TGTGCCACCAGCCCTGCGGACTATTCTAATGAAAAACTGTTTTTT
cdr3_aa: CATSPADYSNEKLFF

d_call: TRBD2
clone_size: -
j_call: TRBJ2-7
v_call: TRBV27
cdr3_nt: TGTGCCAGCAGTTTACGGGGGGGTACCTACGAGCAGTACTTC
cdr3_aa: CASSLRGGTYEQYF

d_call: TRBD1
clone_size: -
j_call: TRBJ2-2
v_call: TRBV5-5
cdr3_nt: TGTGCCAGCAGCTTGGGAGGGGGCCGGACCACCGGGGAGCTGTTTTTT
cdr3_aa: CASSLGGGRTTGELFF

d_call: TRBD2
clone_size: -
j_call: TRBJ2-1
v_call: TRBV5-1
cdr3_nt: TGCGCCAGCAGCCTAGGGAGGGCGTCCTACAATGAGCAGTTCTTC
cdr3_aa: CASSLGRASYNEQFF

d_call: TRBD1
clone_size: -
j_call: TRBJ2-4
v_call: TRBV20-1
cdr3_nt: TGCAGTGCTAGAGTGTCTGACAGGGAGTACTTC
cdr3_aa: CSARVSDREYF